The T cell receptor beta chain under discussion was sequenced for a study of T-cell reconstitution after alpha-beta-depleted transplantation in children. The study's findings and limits: From surviving recipient T cells and thymic progenitors came the high day-60 TCRbeta diversity observed in some patients. A year had passed since transplant, and T-cell counts and diversity by then came mostly from newly produced T cells. It was reported that alpha-beta T cells came from several hundred expanded graft clones (about two months after transplant).

As for this clonotype: As yet, its antigen is unknown.

The library targeted TCRbeta and was prepared with unique molecular identifiers. TCRdb used MiXCR to reprocess the PCR reads, holding one entry per CDR3 protein. The sample shows about 120,000 distinct CDR3 sequences, more than 20% of them seen only once. V trimming: 3 bases; J trimming: 2 bases; junction bases outside the gene matches: 3. This CDR3 has 14 residues. Germline CDR1 reads SGHAT; CDR2 reads FQNNGV. Sequenced material: PBMCs, mostly from graft donor cells, taken 180 days after TCRalphabeta/CD19-depleted stem cell transplant. The receptor was isolated from a male patient aged 2-15 years who had a stem cell transplant for chronic granulomatous disease, so the T cells may come from the graft donor. V is TRBV11-2 and J is TRBJ2-7; 8 bases map to TRBD1. CDR3 DNA sequence: TGTGCCAGCAGCTTTGGGGACAGGACCTACGAGCAGTACTTC. Protein: CASSFGDRTYEQYF.